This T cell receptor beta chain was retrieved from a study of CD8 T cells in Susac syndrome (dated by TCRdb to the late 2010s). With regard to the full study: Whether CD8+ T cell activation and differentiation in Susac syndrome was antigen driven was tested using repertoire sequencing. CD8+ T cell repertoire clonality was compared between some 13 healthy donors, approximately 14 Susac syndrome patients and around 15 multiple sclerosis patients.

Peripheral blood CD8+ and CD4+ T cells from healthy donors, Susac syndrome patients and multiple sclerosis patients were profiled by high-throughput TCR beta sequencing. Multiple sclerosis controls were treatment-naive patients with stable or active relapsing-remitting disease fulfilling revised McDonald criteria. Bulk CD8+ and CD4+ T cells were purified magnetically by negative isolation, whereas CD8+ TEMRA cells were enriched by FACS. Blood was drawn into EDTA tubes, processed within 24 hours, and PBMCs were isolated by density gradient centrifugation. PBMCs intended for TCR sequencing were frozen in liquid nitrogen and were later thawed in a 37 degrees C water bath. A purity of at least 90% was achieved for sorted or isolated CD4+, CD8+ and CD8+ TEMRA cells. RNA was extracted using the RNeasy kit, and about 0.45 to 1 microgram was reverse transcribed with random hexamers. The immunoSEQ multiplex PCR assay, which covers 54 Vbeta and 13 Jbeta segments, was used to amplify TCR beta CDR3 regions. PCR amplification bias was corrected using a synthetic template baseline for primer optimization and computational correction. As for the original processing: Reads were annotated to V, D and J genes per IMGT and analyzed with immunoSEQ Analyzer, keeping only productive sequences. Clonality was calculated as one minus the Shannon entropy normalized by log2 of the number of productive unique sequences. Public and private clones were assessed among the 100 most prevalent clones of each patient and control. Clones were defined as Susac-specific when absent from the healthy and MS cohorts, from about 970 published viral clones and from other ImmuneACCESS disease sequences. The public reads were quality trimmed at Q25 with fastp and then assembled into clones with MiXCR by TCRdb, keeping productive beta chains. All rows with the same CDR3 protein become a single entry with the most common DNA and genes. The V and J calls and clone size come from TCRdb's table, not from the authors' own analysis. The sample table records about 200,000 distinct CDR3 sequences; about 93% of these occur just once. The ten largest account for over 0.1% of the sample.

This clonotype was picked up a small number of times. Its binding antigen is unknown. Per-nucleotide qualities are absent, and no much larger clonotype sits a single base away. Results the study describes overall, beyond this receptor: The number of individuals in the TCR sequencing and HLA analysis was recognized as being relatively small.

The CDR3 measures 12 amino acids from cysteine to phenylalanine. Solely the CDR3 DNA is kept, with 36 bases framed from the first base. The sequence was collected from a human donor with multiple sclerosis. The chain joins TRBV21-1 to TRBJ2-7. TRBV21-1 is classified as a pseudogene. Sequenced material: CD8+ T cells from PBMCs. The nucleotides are TGTGCCAGCAGCAAAGGGCACCGGGAGCAGTACTTC. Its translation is CASSKGHREQYF.